A single sample is the source of the 25 T cell receptor beta chains below, sequenced in a study of CDR3 diversity in severe acne. TCRdb itself ran the PCR reads through MiXCR, one entry per CDR3 protein. The repertoire consists of more than 85,000 distinct CDR3 sequences, with 45% to 60% occurring once and the leading ten covering 9.5% to 15%. The sample comprised blood. These receptors all stem from a male donor with acne.

J is TRBJ1-2 and V is TRBV7-9; a possible D gene is TRBD1 (6 bases). The CDR3 runs to 14 residues. Germline CDR1 and CDR2: SEHNR and FQNEAQ (reference sequence). V gave up 5 bases and J gave up 2 bases, with 12 bases separating them. The CDR3 nucleotides read TGTGCCAGCAGCCAAAGGACAGCAAACTATGGCTACACCTTC. It codes for CASSQRTANYGYTF.

The J gene is TRBJ1-1, the V gene TRBV29-1, with 11 nucleotides matching TRBD1. CDR1 and CDR2 from the germline V gene are SQVTM and ANQGSEA. The CDR3 runs to 16 residues. V gave up 5 bases and J gave up 3 bases; unmatched junction bases: 11. CDR3 sequence: CSVRAGQGGGYTEAFF. The CDR3, as DNA: TGCAGCGTTCGGGCGGGACAGGGGGGCGGCTACACTGAAGCTTTCTTT.

This clonotype has at least ten counts. The V and J genes are TRBV6-1 and TRBJ2-7, with no clear D. The V and J ends lost 0 bases and 2 bases respectively, with 11 bases between them. The CDR3 runs to 15 residues. Per the germline V gene, CDR1 is MNHNS and CDR2 is SASEGT. The CDR3 DNA follows: TGTGCCAGCAGTGAAGCGTTCAGGTTAACCTACGAGCAGTACTTC. It is translated as CASSEAFRLTYEQYF.

This clonotype occurred once. The chain couples TRBV15 to TRBJ2-3, with TRBD2 matching over 7 bases. The CDR3 sequence is 21 residues long. V shed 0 bases and J 2 bases; nucleotides not matched to a gene: 20. Germline loops: CDR1 LNHNV, CDR2 YYDKDF (reference sequence). CDR3 sequence reads: CATSRDRPSGRYPHLTDTQYF. The DNA for the CDR3 is TGTGCCACCAGCAGAGATAGGCCTAGCGGCAGATATCCCCATCTCACAGATACGCAGTATTTT.

The chain carries TRBV9 and TRBJ2-2; 9 nucleotides agree with TRBD1. V was pared by 3 bases and J by 5 bases, with 5 bases of the junction left unmatched. Germline values: CDR1 SGDLS, CDR2 YYNGEE. The CDR3 sequence is 15 residues long. In DNA form, the CDR3 reads TGTGCCAGCAGCGCCGGGACAGGGACGACCGGGGAGCTGTTTTTT. Translation: CASSAGTGTTGELFF. Based on the CDR3 plus reference TRBV9 and TRBJ2-2, the full variable domain is DSGVTQTPKHLITATGQRVTLRCSPRSGDLSVYWYQQSLDQGLQFLIQYYNGEERAKGNILERFSAQQFPDLHSELNLSSLELGDSALYFCASSAGTGTTGELFFGEGSRLTVL.

At least ten counts were recorded for this clonotype. V gene TRBV7-3 combines with J gene TRBJ2-3; 8 positions match TRBD2. This CDR3 contains 16 residues. The V gene end was trimmed by 5 bases and the J gene end by 0 bases; junction bases not matched to a gene: 7. Germline CDR1 and CDR2: SGHTA and FQGTGA. CDR3 nucleotide sequence: TGTGCCAGCAGCCTTACTAGCGGCCTTAGCACAGATACGCAGTATTTT. Amino acid sequence: CASSLTSGLSTDTQYF.

In this sample, this clonotype turned up a few times. The chain is built from TRBV29-1 and TRBJ2-2; D is unclear. Germline V CDR1 and CDR2: SQVTM, ANQGSEA. Trimming pared 5 bases from V and 8 bases from J, leaving 21 bases between. The CDR3 extends over 15 amino acids. Here the CDR3 reads CSVNTGAMPSGELFF. In nucleotides, the CDR3 is TGCAGCGTTAATACCGGTGCTATGCCGTCGGGGGAGCTGTTTTTT.

About this clonotype itself: This clone may be a read error of a much larger clone one base away. This chain's CDR3 is CASSHRETQYF. CDR3 bases: TGCGCCAGCAGCCATAGAGAGACCCAGTACTTC. This chain uses TRBV5-1 with TRBJ2-5; no clear D gene. Trimming shortened V by 4 bases and J by 4 bases, and 5 bases separated the two germline ends. The germline CDR1 and CDR2 sequences are SGHRS and YFSETQ. This CDR3 is built from 11 residues.

This clonotype was observed at least ten times. V usage is TRBV19 and J usage is TRBJ2-1; TRBD1 matches at 10 bases. This CDR3 has 15 amino acids. V shed 2 bases and J 7 bases; nucleotides not matched to a gene: 5. The germline CDR1 and CDR2 sequences are LNHDA and SQIVND (reference sequence). The CDR3 sequence: CASSIRTGGGNEQFF. CDR3 sequence (DNA): TGTGCCAGTAGTATACGGACAGGGGGAGGAAATGAGCAGTTCTTC.

This clonotype came up once. V usage is TRBV13 and J usage is TRBJ2-7, with 9 bases identical to TRBD2. The CDR3 spans 16 residues. V lost 5 bases and J lost 4; bases outside the gene matches: 12. Looked up from germline, CDR1 is PRHDT and CDR2 is FYEKMQ (reference sequence). The CDR3 bases are TGTGCCAGCAGCCTCCTTCAGGCGGGAGGGCAGTACGAGCAGTACTTC. Translation: CASSLLQAGGQYEQYF.

This clonotype was found many times. This rearrangement joins TRBV7-9 to TRBJ1-4; D not resolved. The germline CDR1 and CDR2 sequences are SEHNR and FQNEAQ (reference sequence). This CDR3 contains 12 residues. Trimming stripped 5 bases from V and 6 bases from J, with 7 bases between. In DNA, the CDR3 is TGTGCCAGCAGCCCAAGGGATGAAAAACTGTTTTTT. Translating gives CASSPRDEKLFF.

This clonotype came up many times. The J gene is TRBJ2-7, the V gene TRBV5-8, with 7 bases fitting TRBD1. The CDR3 is 15 amino acids. With 3 bases clipped from V and 2 bases from J, the junction kept 8 bases outside the gene matches. Looked up from germline, CDR1 is SGHTS and CDR2 is YDEGEE. The CDR3 reads CASSSLTGSAYEQYF. The CDR3 coding sequence is TGTGCCAGCAGCTCCCTGACAGGGTCCGCCTACGAGCAGTACTTC.

V is TRBV12-3 or TRBV12-4 and J is TRBJ2-3, with D possibly matching TRBD2 (6 bases). Between the trimmed V and J ends, which lost 4 bases and 3 bases, there was a span of 14 bases. The CDR3 is 15 amino acids. This CDR3 reads CASSSHLARTDTQYF. The CDR3 DNA follows: TGTGCCAGCAGTTCCCACCTAGCGAGGACAGATACGCAGTATTTT.

The V and J genes are TRBV13 and TRBJ2-1, with D perhaps TRBD1 (6 bases). The CDR3 contains 22 residues. V lost 5 bases to trimming and J lost 12 bases, with 44 bases between them. Germline values: CDR1 PRHDT, CDR2 FYEKMQ (reference sequence). This chain's CDR3 is CASSRSQETGDNRLLGTRRQFF. CDR3 nucleotides: TGTGCCAGCAGCCGCAGCCAAGAAACCGGGGACAACCGTCTGCTCGGTACCAGAAGGCAGTTCTTC.

This clonotype has ten or more counts. This chain connects TRBV7-9 to TRBJ2-3, with a possible D match to TRBD2 (6 bases). Looked up from germline, CDR1 is SEHNR and CDR2 is FQNEAQ (reference sequence). Trimming left V 10 bases short and J 1 base short, with 15 bases between. The CDR3 loop spans 14 amino acids. The CDR3 sequence is CATRERLGTDTQYF. In nucleotides, the CDR3 is TGTGCCACCCGGGAGAGGTTAGGCACAGATACGCAGTATTTT.

Worth noting for this clonotype: The junction departs from the called germline gene at one end, perhaps through a read error. The V gene is TRBV7-8, the J gene TRBJ2-7; 9 bases agree with TRBD2. Looked up from germline, CDR1 is SGHVS and CDR2 is FQNEAQ. This CDR3 has 14 residues. The CDR3 loop reads CASSLDGSGSPGLF. The CDR3 nucleotides are TGTGCCAGCAGTTTAGACGGTAGCGGGAGTCCTGGGCTCTTC.

Ten or more counts support this clonotype. This chain uses TRBV20-1 with TRBJ1-2; maybe TRBD1 (6 bases). The CDR3 consists of 14 residues. V was pared by 5 bases and J by 4 bases, with 17 bases between. Germline V CDR1 and CDR2: DFQATT, SNEGSKA (reference sequence). The chain's CDR3 is CSALYRVGSYGYTF. The CDR3 DNA follows: TGCAGTGCTCTTTACAGGGTGGGTTCCTATGGCTACACCTTC.

Regarding this clonotype: One end of the junction varies from germline; a read error may be responsible. The chain employs TRBV10-3 and TRBJ2-5; D gene ambiguous. The CDR3 consists of 14 residues. Germline CDR1 and CDR2: ENHRY and SYGVKD. The chain's CDR3 is CASSPTPSLETQYF. CDR3 nucleotide sequence: TGTGCCAGCAGTCCCACCCCCAGTCTGGAGACCCAGTACTTC.

The chain combines TRBV24-1 with TRBJ2-3; D may match TRBD1 or TRBD2 (5 bases each). The CDR3 is made up of 16 amino acids. Trimming shortened V by 4 bases and J by 0 bases, and 13 bases separated the two germline ends. Germline CDR1 KGHDR, CDR2 SFDVKD. The CDR3 region is CATSDPRDGSTDTQYF. DNA of the CDR3: TGTGCCACCAGTGACCCCCGGGACGGGAGCACAGATACGCAGTATTTT.

This clonotype was seen just once. The junction does not match germline at one end; this may be a read error. The rearrangement uses TRBV20-1 and TRBJ2-1; 14 positions match TRBD2. CDR1 is DFQATT, CDR2 SNEGSKA, per germline (reference sequence). The length of the CDR3 is 13 residues. The CDR3 DNA is TGCAGTGCTTCTTCGACTAGCGGGGGGGGATGGGCCTTC. Amino acids: CSASSTSGGGWAF.

The V and J genes are TRBV20-1 and TRBJ2-7; maybe TRBD2 (6 bases). The CDR3 is made up of 13 amino acids. Per the germline V gene, CDR1 is DFQATT and CDR2 is SNEGSKA (reference sequence). The CDR3 nucleotides are TGCAGAGTTCCGGGACTGGACTCCTACGAGCAGTACTTC. Protein: CRVPGLDSYEQYF.

The chain uses TRBV29-1 and TRBJ2-6; 14 nucleotides align to TRBD2. Germline-derived CDR1 and CDR2 are SQVTM and ANQGSEA. This CDR3 region has 16 residues. J was trimmed by 3 bases and V by 3 bases; bases with no gene match: 1. The CDR3 DNA sequence: TGCAGCGTTGAGGGACTAGCGGGGGATGGGGCCAACGTCCTGACTTTC. Translating it yields CSVEGLAGDGANVLTF.

With regard to this clonotype: A junction end diverges from the germline sequence, so it may reflect a read error. The chain couples TRBV6-5 to TRBJ2-5; 10 positions match TRBD2. CDR3 length: 16 amino acids. Germline CDR1 and CDR2: MNHEY and SVGAGI. CDR3 coding DNA: TGCGCCAGCAGGGGGGCTAGCGGGAGTCTATGGGAGGCCCAGTACTTC. Protein product: CASRGASGSLWEAQYF.

In its sample, this clonotype ranks as medium-sized. The rearrangement links TRBV7-2 to TRBJ2-2; 12 bases are a match to TRBD2. Germline V gene sequence: CDR1 SGHTA, CDR2 FQGNSA. Losses at the gene ends were 5 bases for V and 4 bases for J; bases not matched to a gene: 8. CDR3 length: 17 residues. CDR3 sequence reads: CASSPASLAGGTGELFF. CDR3 sequence (DNA): TGTGCCAGCAGCCCCGCTTCACTAGCGGGAGGCACCGGGGAGCTGTTTTTT.

This clonotype was seen at least ten times. This chain uses TRBV9 with TRBJ2-7; TRBD1 is a possible D gene (5 bases). Germline values: CDR1 SGDLS, CDR2 YYNGEE. Trimming cost V 4 bases and J 3 bases, with 11 bases left between them. The CDR3 contains 13 residues. CDR3 in DNA: TGTGCCAGCAGCTATGACAGTTTCTACGAGCAGTACTTC. Translated, it gives CASSYDSFYEQYF. Filled out from reference TRBV9 and TRBJ2-7, the complete variable domain reads DSGVTQTPKHLITATGQRVTLRCSPRSGDLSVYWYQQSLDQGLQFLIQYYNGEERAKGNILERFSAQQFPDLHSELNLSSLELGDSALYFCASSYDSFYEQYFGPGTRLTVT.